This T cell receptor beta chain is drawn from a study of response to subunit inactivated influenza vaccine. TCRdb fed the RT-PCR reads into MiXCR, producing one record per CDR3 protein. The sample has roughly 670,000 distinct CDR3 sequences; 11% to 15% are singletons. This clonotype was found many times. What it binds is unknown. The CDR3 has 15 residues. The ends lost 3 bases at V and 5 bases at J; junction bases unmatched: 4. Study-wide results and limits: After each seasonal influenza vaccination, few new T cells are recruited, the authors suggested.

This TCR was sampled from a man between 45 and 60 years old who received an inactivated influenza vaccine. The chain joins TRBV12-3 or TRBV12-4 to TRBJ2-5; 12 bases are a match to TRBD2. Specimen: PBMCs from blood, collected 14 to 15 days before vaccination. This CDR3 reads CASSFSSGRGETQYF. CDR3 DNA sequence: TGTGCCAGCAGTTTCTCTAGCGGGAGGGGCGAGACCCAGTACTTC.